Presented here are 5 T cell receptor beta chains from one specimen sequenced in a study of T cell changes during pregnancy in multiple sclerosis. The data were produced by immunoSEQ multiplex PCR, yet TCRdb's version contains in-frame clones alone and is incomplete. The data contain about 64,000 clones, approximately 91% of them singletons. The sample consisted of peripheral blood, taken in the second trimester of pregnancy. The receptors originated from a female donor with multiple sclerosis, enrolled in a pregnancy study.

V and J are TRBV4-3 and TRBJ1-1; D is unresolved. Deletions cut 6 bases from V and 1 base from J, with 18 bases between. This CDR3 spans 16 amino acids. Germline V gene sequence: CDR1 LGHNA, CDR2 YSLEER. The CDR3 DNA sequence: TGCGCCAGCAGTCTCTCAAGATGGGCAAAGAACACTGAAGCTTTCTTT. Amino acids: CASSLSRWAKNTEAFF.

The chain carries TRBV11-1 and TRBJ1-5; unclear D gene. Germline CDR1 reads SGHAT; CDR2 reads FQDESV (reference sequence). The CDR3 spans 13 residues. The V and J ends lost 6 bases and 4 bases respectively, with 10 bases between them. CDR3 protein: CASSPGWNQPQHF. The CDR3 coding sequence is TGTGCCAGCAGTCCCGGTTGGAATCAGCCCCAGCATTTT.

The rearrangement uses TRBV4-1 and TRBJ1-2, with D tentatively TRBD1 (6 bases). The CDR3 spans 15 residues. The germline V gene has CDR1 MGHRA and CDR2 YSYEKL. Trimming took 1 base from V and 4 from J, leaving 13 bases between them. The CDR3 DNA reads as TGCGCCAGCAGCCAAGTTGGACAGACTCGCTATGGCTACACCTTC. It specifies CASSQVGQTRYGYTF.

The chain has TRBV10-3 and TRBJ2-3, with 9 bases that match TRBD2. There are 16 residues in the CDR3. Germline V CDR1 and CDR2: ENHRY, SYGVKD. Trimming removed 2 bases from V and 1 base from J; junction bases left unmatched: 4. The CDR3 coding sequence is TGTGCCATCAGTGAGAGGGGCGGGGGGGGCACAGATACGCAGTATTTT. This sequence encodes CAISERGGGGTDTQYF.

The rearrangement links TRBV10-3 to TRBJ2-7; 12 bases fit TRBD1. Germline CDR1 reads ENHRY; CDR2 reads SYGVKD. The V segment lost 8 bases and the J segment 4 bases; nucleotides outside the gene matches: 3. The CDR3 totals 13 residues. CDR3 bases: TGTGCCATCGGGACAGGGGGCAGGTACGAGCAGTACTTC. It translates to CAIGTGGRYEQYF.